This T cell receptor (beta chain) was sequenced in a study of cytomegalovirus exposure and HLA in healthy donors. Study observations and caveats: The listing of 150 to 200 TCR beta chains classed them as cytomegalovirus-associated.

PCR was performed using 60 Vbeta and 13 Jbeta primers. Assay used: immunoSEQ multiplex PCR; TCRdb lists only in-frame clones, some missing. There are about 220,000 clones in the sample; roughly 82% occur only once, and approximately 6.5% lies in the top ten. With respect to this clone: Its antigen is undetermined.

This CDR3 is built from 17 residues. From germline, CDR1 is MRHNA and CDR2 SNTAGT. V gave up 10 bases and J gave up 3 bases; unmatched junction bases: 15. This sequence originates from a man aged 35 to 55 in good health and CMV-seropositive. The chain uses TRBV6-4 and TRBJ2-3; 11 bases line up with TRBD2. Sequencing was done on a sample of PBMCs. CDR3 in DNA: TGTGCCACCCGATCCGGGACTAGCGGAACGGAGACAGATACGCAGTATTTT. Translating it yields CATRSGTSGTETDTQYF.